One and the same sample provided the 21 T cell receptor beta chains below, sequenced in a study of blood T cell repertoires in COVID-19. The method was immunoSEQ multiplex PCR; TCRdb's version includes in-frame clones alone and lacks a portion of them. The sample contains about 500,000 clones, 87% of which appear only once. Sequencing used PBMCs or T cells enriched from blood (not recorded which). Every receptor here comes from a woman in her late teens or twenties who had recovered from COVID-19.

CDR3 sequence reads: CAFTGSGANVLTF. CDR3 bases: TGTGCCTTTACAGGCTCTGGGGCCAACGTCCTGACTTTC. The V gene is TRBV30, the J gene TRBJ2-6; tentative D call: TRBD1 (5 bases). Trimming took off 7 bases at V and 0 bases at J, with 7 bases between the two ends. Germline CDR1 is GTSNPN and CDR2 is SVGIG (reference sequence). The CDR3 spans 13 residues.

The chain joins TRBV5-4 to TRBJ1-2, with TRBD1 identical over 7 bases. Losses at the gene ends were 3 bases for V and 3 bases for J; bases not matched to a gene: 14. CDR1 and CDR2 (germline): SGHNT, YYREEE (reference sequence). The length of the CDR3 is 17 residues. The CDR3 DNA reads TGTGCCAGCAGCTGGACGACAGGGTCAAAAGGGGACTATGGCTACACCTTC. This sequence encodes CASSWTTGSKGDYGYTF.

DNA of the CDR3: TGTGCCAGCAGCTTGGCCGGGGGAGGGTACTCCTACGAGCAGTACTTC. Translated, it gives CASSLAGGGYSYEQYF. The J gene is TRBJ2-7, the V gene TRBV5-4; the match to TRBD2 covers 7 bases. With V trimmed by 0 bases and J by 0 bases, 6 bases remained unmatched. The CDR3 is made up of 16 amino acids. CDR1 and CDR2 (germline): SGHNT, YYREEE (reference sequence). The whole variable domain, filled in from reference TRBV5-4 and TRBJ2-7, reads ETGVTQSPTHLIKTRGQQVTLRCSSQSGHNTVSWYQQALGQGPQFIFQYYREEENGRGNFPPRFSGLQFPNYSSELNVNALELDDSALYLCASSLAGGGYSYEQYFGPGTRLTVT.

This clone was observed once. The chain joins TRBV13 to TRBJ1-6; D is possibly TRBD1 (5 bases). This CDR3 is built from 15 residues. Germline assignment: CDR1 PRHDT and CDR2 FYEKMQ (reference sequence). Trimming removed 2 bases at V and 7 bases at J, with 12 bases between. In nucleotides, the CDR3 is TGTGCCAGCAGCTTATACGGGGGTGGAAATTCACCCCTCCACTTT. Translated: CASSLYGGGNSPLHF.

The chain is built from TRBV5-1 and TRBJ2-3; 12 bases align to TRBD2. Trimming cost V 3 bases and J 0 bases; bases outside gene matches: 8. Germline V CDR1 and CDR2: SGHRS, YFSETQ. The CDR3 sequence is 18 residues long. Written as DNA, the CDR3 is TGCGCCAGCAGCTCACCTAGCGGGGGGGCCCCTAGCACAGATACGCAGTATTTT. Its translation is CASSSPSGGAPSTDTQYF.

The chain combines TRBV6-5 with TRBJ1-4; 9 bases match TRBD1. The J segment lost 6 bases and the V segment lost 9 bases, leaving 8 bases of the junction unmatched. CDR3 length: 14 amino acids. Germline V lookup: CDR1 MNHEY, CDR2 SVGAGI. The CDR3 region is CARPGQGRDEKLFF. CDR3 nucleotides: TGTGCCAGACCAGGACAGGGGCGAGATGAAAAACTGTTTTTT.

J is TRBJ1-2 and V is TRBV28; D might be TRBD1 (6 bases). V dropped 3 bases and J dropped 8 bases, with 13 bases sitting between them. Germline loops: CDR1 MDHEN, CDR2 SYDVKM. The CDR3 length is 13 residues. CDR3 bases: TGTGCCAGCAGTTTCGAGGGGGTAGGGGGCTACACCTTC. Amino acid sequence: CASSFEGVGGYTF.

The chain links TRBV12-5 to TRBJ1-6; 8 bases align to TRBD1. V gave up 4 bases and J gave up 9 bases; unmatched junction bases: 11. Germline CDR1 and CDR2: LGHNT and FRNRAP. The CDR3 consists of 16 residues. The CDR3 reads CASGSDRGGTFSPLHF. Written as DNA, the CDR3 is TGTGCTAGTGGTTCCGACAGGGGAGGTACGTTTTCACCCCTCCACTTT. The full variable domain, rest sourced from reference TRBV12-5 and TRBJ1-6, is DARVTQTPRHKVTEMGQEVTMRCQPILGHNTVFWYRQTMMQGLELLAYFRNRAPLDDSGMPKDRFSAEMPDATLATLKIQPSEPRDSAVYFCASGSDRGGTFSPLHFGNGTRLTVT.

CDR3 protein: CASIDEGLLSDTQYF. The CDR3 DNA reads as TGTGCCAGCATCGACGAGGGACTCTTGTCAGATACGCAGTATTTT. This chain joins TRBV7-9 and TRBJ2-3, with a possible D match to TRBD2 (6 bases). The CDR3 covers 15 residues. Trimming left V 7 bases short and J 4 bases short, with 18 bases between. Looked up from germline, CDR1 is SEHNR and CDR2 is FQNEAQ (reference sequence).

The chain links TRBV6-5 to TRBJ1-1; tentatively, D is TRBD1 (6 bases). The CDR3 covers 13 residues. Germline V lookup: CDR1 MNHEY, CDR2 SVGAGI. The V end was cut by 8 bases, the J end by 0 bases, with 10 bases between. The CDR3 DNA is TGTGCCAGCCCGGACAGTGTGAACACTGAAGCTTTCTTT. Translating it yields CASPDSVNTEAFF.

CDR3 bases: TGTGCCAGCAGCTTAGGAGGGTCCAACACTGAAGCTTTCTTT. It is translated as CASSLGGSNTEAFF. The chain has TRBV5-6 and TRBJ1-1, with D unclear. The germline CDR1 and CDR2 sequences are SGHDT and YYEEEE. V lost 2 bases and J lost 2, with 10 bases in between. The CDR3 length is 14 residues.

V is TRBV5-1 and J is TRBJ1-1; a possible D gene is TRBD1 (5 bases). CDR1 is SGHRS, CDR2 YFSETQ, per germline. V was cut by 2 bases and J by 1 base, with 15 bases left in between. The CDR3 runs to 16 residues. As DNA, the CDR3 is TGCGCCAGCAGCTTTGACATCAGGGTATCGAACACTGAAGCTTTCTTT. Protein product: CASSFDIRVSNTEAFF.

The chain carries TRBV30 and TRBJ1-4, with a weak D call TRBD1 (6 bases). The V and J ends lost 2 bases and 4 bases respectively, with 11 bases between them. The CDR3 runs to 14 residues. Germline CDR1 is GTSNPN and CDR2 is SVGIG (reference sequence). CDR3 in DNA: TGTGCCTGGAGTCGCAACAGGGATAATGAAAAACTGTTTTTT. Translating it yields CAWSRNRDNEKLFF.

For the CDR3, the DNA is TGTGCCAGCAGTTCGTCGACAGGGGAAGGGCTCCTTAGGAATTCACCCCTCCACTTT. Its translation is CASSSSTGEGLLRNSPLHF. V usage is TRBV27 and J usage is TRBJ1-6; TRBD1 agrees at 8 bases. Germline V gives CDR1 MNHEY, CDR2 SMNVEV (reference sequence). V gave up 4 bases and J gave up 7 bases; unmatched junction bases: 18. The CDR3 extends over 19 amino acids.

This clone appeared once. The chain is built from TRBV2 and TRBJ1-2; D possibly corresponds to TRBD1 (6 bases). The germline CDR1 and CDR2 sequences are SNHLY and FYNNEI. The length of the CDR3 is 13 residues. The V gene lost 7 bases and the J gene lost 4 bases, with 13 bases spanning the gap. CDR3 sequence (DNA): TGTGCCAGCAAAAAGGACAGAGGCTATGGCTACACCTTC. Translation: CASKKDRGYGYTF.

The chain links TRBV5-1 to TRBJ1-2; 8 nucleotides line up with TRBD1. Germline V gene sequence: CDR1 SGHRS, CDR2 YFSETQ. V dropped 5 bases and J dropped 6; count of bases not matched to a gene: 6. The CDR3 totals 13 residues. The chain's CDR3 is CASRPDRANGYTF. The DNA for the CDR3 is TGCGCCAGCAGACCGGACAGGGCCAATGGCTACACCTTC.

The chain employs TRBV3-1 (or the pseudogene TRBV3-2) and TRBJ1-2, with a tentative D call TRBD1 (5 bases). Trimming removed 1 base at V and 8 bases at J, with 14 bases between. Germline V gene data show CDR1 as LGHDT and CDR2 as YNNKEL (reference sequence). The CDR3 sequence is 14 residues long. For the CDR3, the DNA is TGTGCCAGCAGCCAAGGACGAGGGGCGGGAGGCTACACCTTC. Its translation: CASSQGRGAGGYTF.

A single count supports this clone. This chain links TRBV5-1 with TRBJ1-1; D possibly corresponds to TRBD1 (5 bases). Germline V gene sequence: CDR1 SGHRS, CDR2 YFSETQ. The CDR3 loop spans 16 amino acids. V lost 3 bases and J lost 0, with 15 bases in between. The CDR3 region has the DNA TGCGCCAGCAGCTCGCCTGCGGGGGTCCTGAACACTGAAGCTTTCTTT. It specifies CASSSPAGVLNTEAFF.

This chain links TRBV5-1 with TRBJ2-6; 8 nucleotides match TRBD1. Germline assignment: CDR1 SGHRS and CDR2 YFSETQ. V was pared by 2 bases and J by 0 bases, with 1 base of the junction left unmatched. This CDR3 region has 16 residues. Here the CDR3 reads CASSFTGGSGANVLTF. The CDR3 DNA reads TGCGCCAGCAGCTTCACAGGGGGCTCTGGGGCCAACGTCCTGACTTTC.

This clone was detected many times. The V and J genes are TRBV21-1 and TRBJ1-2; the table's D call TRBD1 went unverified against the DNA. TRBV21-1 is given as a pseudogene. The CDR3 extends over 15 amino acids. The CDR3 region is CASSLRDSSPNGYTF. The CDR3 DNA reads as TGTGCCAGCAGCCTACGGGACAGTTCCCCCAATGGCTACACCTTC.

The genes are TRBV4-1 and TRBJ2-7; 12 nucleotides agree with TRBD1. CDR3 size: 14 residues. V was pared by 4 bases and J by 5 bases, with 3 bases of the junction left unmatched. Germline CDR1 MGHRA, CDR2 YSYEKL. The CDR3 here is CASSPGTGGDEQYF. DNA for the CDR3: TGCGCCAGCAGCCCTGGGACAGGGGGCGACGAGCAGTACTTC.